This entry lists 23 T cell receptor beta chains sequenced from one sample in a study of blood T cell repertoires in COVID-19 (dated by TCRdb to the early 2020s). Library preparation was by the immunoSEQ multiplex PCR assay. Imported from immuneACCESS, the table was reduced by TCRdb to in-frame sequences with V and J called. These copies leave out some clones; in studies compared against another copy, an unresolved V gene accounts for under half, and the cause of the remainder is not known. This sample has tens of thousands of clones in its table, and approximately 79% of those were observed once. Approximately 23% of the sample is taken by the ten largest. Source material: peripheral blood. These receptors all stem from a man aged 65-85 years with acute or convalescent COVID-19.

CDR3 in DNA: TGTGCCAGCAGTTTTAGTCTTACTCTAGGGGCTGGCTACACCTTC. It translates to CASSFSLTLGAGYTF. The J gene is TRBJ1-2, the V gene TRBV6-5, with D perhaps TRBD1 (5 bases). There are 15 residues in the CDR3. The V end lost 4 bases, the J end lost 7 bases, and 19 bases lay between the germline ends. Germline CDR1 reads MNHEY; CDR2 reads SVGAGI.

The chain carries TRBV7-3 and TRBJ2-3; 9 bases align to TRBD2. The ends lost 6 bases at V and 3 bases at J; junction bases unmatched: 7. This CDR3 contains 15 residues. The germline gives CDR1 SGHTA, CDR2 FQGTGA. CDR3 in DNA: TGTGCCAGCAGGCCGCCGGGACTAGCAACAGATACGCAGTATTTT. Residues: CASRPPGLATDTQYF. Drawing the rest from reference TRBV7-3 and TRBJ2-3, the complete variable domain is GAGVSQTPSNKVTEKGKYVELRCDPISGHTALYWYRQSLGQGPEFLIYFQGTGAADDSGLPNDRFFAVRPEGSVSTLKIQRTERGDSAVYLCASRPPGLATDTQYFGPGTRLTVL.

This clone was counted only a few times. The V and J genes are TRBV10-3 and TRBJ2-2; D might be TRBD1 (5 bases). The CDR3 runs to 15 residues. V was clipped by 4 bases and J by 0 bases, with 9 bases between them. Germline V CDR1 and CDR2: ENHRY, SYGVKD. CDR3 in DNA: TGTGCCATCAGTGTTAGGGGCTCGAACACCGGGGAGCTGTTTTTT. Translating gives CAISVRGSNTGELFF.

This chain joins TRBV9 and TRBJ2-7, with TRBD2 matching over 7 bases. Germline values: CDR1 SGDLS, CDR2 YYNGEE. CDR3 size: 13 residues. V gave up 9 bases and J gave up 1 base; unmatched junction bases: 7. CDR3 amino acids: CAILRGGSYEQYF. As DNA, the CDR3 is TGTGCCATCCTCCGCGGGGGATCCTACGAGCAGTACTTC.

The V and J genes are TRBV28 and TRBJ1-1, with TRBD1 identical over 10 bases. V was pared by 5 bases and J by 1 base, with 7 bases of the junction left unmatched. This CDR3 region has 16 residues. Germline values: CDR1 MDHEN, CDR2 SYDVKM. CDR3 amino acids: CASSTAGTGENTEAFF. The CDR3, as DNA: TGTGCCAGCAGTACCGCCGGGACAGGGGAGAACACTGAAGCTTTCTTT. Together with reference TRBV28 and TRBJ1-1, the CDR3 gives the full variable domain: DVKVTQSSRYLVKRTGEKVFLECVQDMDHENMFWYRQDPGLGLRLIYFSYDVKMKEKGDIPEGYSVSREKKERFSLILESASTNQTSMYLCASSTAGTGENTEAFFGQGTRLTVV.

J is TRBJ1-4 and V is TRBV9; no definite D call. V lost 3 bases and J 2 bases, leaving 8 bases between the germline ends. CDR1 is SGDLS, CDR2 YYNGEE, per germline. The CDR3 spans 14 residues. The CDR3: CASSATATNEKLFF. CDR3 DNA sequence: TGTGCCAGCAGCGCTACTGCTACTAATGAAAAACTGTTTTTT.

This chain links TRBV6-5 with TRBJ2-1; D may be TRBD2 (6 bases). Per the germline V gene, CDR1 is MNHEY and CDR2 is SVGAGI. Between the trimmed V and J ends, which lost 7 bases and 4 bases, there was a span of 14 bases. The CDR3 has 14 residues. The CDR3 protein is CASTAGPLYNEQFF. In nucleotides, the CDR3 is TGTGCCAGCACGGCGGGACCCTTATACAATGAGCAGTTCTTC.

The chain combines TRBV9 with TRBJ2-3; D ambiguous. The V and J ends lost 2 bases and 4 bases respectively, with 5 bases between them. The germline CDR1 and CDR2 sequences are SGDLS and YYNGEE. The CDR3 length is 12 residues. The CDR3 loop is CASSVSSDTQYF. The CDR3 nucleotides are TGTGCCAGCAGCGTCTCCTCAGATACGCAGTATTTT. Complete variable domain (other parts from reference TRBV9 and TRBJ2-3): DSGVTQTPKHLITATGQRVTLRCSPRSGDLSVYWYQQSLDQGLQFLIQYYNGEERAKGNILERFSAQQFPDLHSELNLSSLELGDSALYFCASSVSSDTQYFGPGTRLTVL.

The J gene is TRBJ2-1, the V gene TRBV7-3, with D possibly matching TRBD1 (6 bases). This CDR3 contains 12 residues. V gave up 5 bases and J gave up 8 bases, with 10 bases separating them. CDR1 is SGHTA and CDR2 is FQGTGA in the germline V gene. The CDR3 is CASSLTGYEQFF. The DNA for the CDR3 is TGTGCCAGCAGCCTTACAGGGTATGAGCAGTTCTTC.

This clone appeared once. The chain carries TRBV19 and TRBJ1-1; 7 positions agree with TRBD1. The CDR3 is 13 residues long. Looked up from germline, CDR1 is LNHDA and CDR2 is SQIVND (reference sequence). V dropped 4 bases and J dropped 4; count of bases not matched to a gene: 3. The CDR3, as DNA: TGTGCCAGTAGTAGCAGGGGGAGCACTGAAGCTTTCTTT. As protein: CASSSRGSTEAFF.

This clone was observed many times. For the CDR3, the DNA is TGTGCCAGCAGTGAAGCACCCGGTCCAGATACGCAGTATTTT. Translating gives CASSEAPGPDTQYF. V gene TRBV6-1 combines with J gene TRBJ2-3; D unresolved. CDR1 MNHNS and CDR2 SASEGT come from the germline V gene. Trimming took 0 bases from V and 4 from J, leaving 8 bases between them. This CDR3 comprises 14 residues.

The rearrangement links TRBV12-3 or TRBV12-4 to TRBJ1-1; D is ambiguous. V lost 7 bases and J lost 4, with 13 bases in between. The CDR3 totals 13 residues. CDR3 region: CASTFGHFTEAFF. The CDR3, as DNA: TGTGCCAGCACCTTTGGGCACTTCACTGAAGCTTTCTTT.

V is TRBV6-5 and J is TRBJ2-7; 7 nucleotides match TRBD1. V lost 6 bases to trimming and J lost 4 bases; unmatched junction nucleotides: 6. Germline V gene lookup returns CDR1 MNHEY and CDR2 SVGAGI. CDR3 size: 13 residues. The CDR3: CASRVGQAYEQYF. The CDR3 DNA sequence: TGTGCCAGCAGGGTAGGACAGGCGTACGAGCAGTACTTC.

The chain employs TRBV25-1 and TRBJ1-1; maybe TRBD1 (5 bases). The germline V gene encodes CDR1 MGHDK and CDR2 SYGVNS. V lost 4 bases and J 4 bases, leaving 10 bases between the germline ends. The CDR3 is 13 residues long. The CDR3 is CASSGRQFTEAFF. The CDR3 region has the DNA TGTGCCAGCAGTGGGCGACAGTTCACTGAAGCTTTCTTT.

This sequence joins TRBV7-9 and TRBJ2-1, with D perhaps TRBD2 (5 bases). The CDR3 covers 12 residues. Trimming cost V 4 bases and J 8 bases, with 9 bases left between them. CDR1 and CDR2 (germline): SEHNR, FQNEAQ (reference sequence). CDR3 nucleotide sequence: TGTGCCAGCAGCTCCGGACTTCATGAGCAGTTCTTC. Translation gives CASSSGLHEQFF.

The J gene is TRBJ1-3, the V gene TRBV10-3; 7 positions agree with TRBD1. V lost 10 bases and J lost 4; bases outside the gene matches: 13. The germline CDR1 and CDR2 sequences are ENHRY and SYGVKD. The CDR3 runs to 15 residues. This CDR3 reads CATALPQTGGNTIYF. In DNA form, the CDR3 reads TGTGCCACGGCCCTCCCCCAGACAGGGGGAAACACCATATATTTT.

This chain uses TRBV5-1 with TRBJ2-2; tentative D call: TRBD2 (6 bases). Trimming removed 1 base from V and 5 bases from J, with 9 bases in between. CDR1 is SGHRS and CDR2 is YFSETQ in the germline V gene. The CDR3 is 14 amino acids. The CDR3 loop reads CASSLYGGTGELFF. The CDR3 DNA sequence: TGCGCCAGCAGCTTGTATGGAGGGACCGGGGAGCTGTTTTTT. Full variable domain (outside the CDR3, taken from reference TRBV5-1 and TRBJ2-2): KAGVTQTPRYLIKTRGQQVTLSCSPISGHRSVSWYQQTPGQGLQFLFEYFSETQRNKGNFPGRFSGRQFSNSRSEMNVSTLELGDSALYLCASSLYGGTGELFFGEGSRLTVL.

V and J are TRBV28 and TRBJ2-3; TRBD1 agrees at 9 bases. This CDR3 contains 17 residues. The germline V gene encodes CDR1 MDHEN and CDR2 SYDVKM. After removal of 4 bases from V and 3 bases from J, the junction contained 11 bases not matched to a gene. The CDR3 spells CASSSGQGTRLTDTQYF. CDR3 nucleotide sequence: TGTGCCAGCAGTTCGGGACAGGGAACACGGTTGACAGATACGCAGTATTTT. Complete variable domain (other parts from reference TRBV28 and TRBJ2-3): DVKVTQSSRYLVKRTGEKVFLECVQDMDHENMFWYRQDPGLGLRLIYFSYDVKMKEKGDIPEGYSVSREKKERFSLILESASTNQTSMYLCASSSGQGTRLTDTQYFGPGTRLTVL.

The gene calls are TRBV11-2 and TRBJ1-1; 9 bases are a match to TRBD1. V shed 5 bases and J 3 bases; nucleotides not matched to a gene: 7. CDR1 is SGHAT, CDR2 FQNNGV, per germline. The CDR3 totals 15 residues. The CDR3, as DNA: TGTGCCAGCAGCACCCGGACAGGGGTTGACACTGAAGCTTTCTTT. It yields the protein CASSTRTGVDTEAFF.

V usage is TRBV19 and J usage is TRBJ2-7; 8 nucleotides align to TRBD2. This CDR3 has 14 residues. The V and J ends lost 5 bases and 7 bases, in that order; junction bases with no gene match: 10. Germline CDR1 reads LNHDA; CDR2 reads SQIVND (reference sequence). The CDR3 DNA follows: TGTGCCAGTAGTGCGGCTAGCGGGTTCTCTGAGCAGTACTTC. Protein sequence: CASSAASGFSEQYF.

The chain recombines TRBV5-6 with TRBJ1-6; 9 bases are a match to TRBD1. This CDR3 has 16 residues. The V segment lost 2 bases and the J segment 11 bases; nucleotides outside the gene matches: 11. In germline, CDR1 is SGHDT, CDR2 YYEEEE. The CDR3 here is CASSLTGTGLSAPLHF. As DNA, the CDR3 is TGTGCCAGCAGCTTAACCGGGACAGGGCTATCTGCACCCCTCCACTTT.

This clone was counted between two and nine times. The chain recombines TRBV12-3 or TRBV12-4 with TRBJ1-1; no reliable D call. The CDR3 covers 12 residues. Trimming pared 3 bases from V and 5 bases from J, leaving 7 bases between. DNA of the CDR3: TGTGCCAGCAGTTTTACCGGTACTGAAGCTTTCTTT. Its translation is CASSFTGTEAFF.

This chain links TRBV7-9 with TRBJ2-7; 14 nucleotides match TRBD2. V shed 5 bases and J 3 bases; nucleotides not matched to a gene: 6. Germline-derived CDR1 and CDR2 are SEHNR and FQNEAQ (reference sequence). The CDR3 sequence is 16 residues long. The CDR3 reads CASSRGTSGSIYEQYF. Written as DNA, the CDR3 is TGTGCCAGCAGCCGCGGGACTAGCGGGAGTATCTACGAGCAGTACTTC.